Listed below are T cell receptor beta chains from one sample, sequenced in a study of cytomegalovirus exposure and HLA in healthy donors. Profiled with immunoSEQ multiplex PCR; TCRdb holds only in-frame clones, not every one. This sample has around 130,000 clones; around 85% occur once, and the top ten carry 2% to 2.5%. The sample comprised PBMCs. Receptors originate from a man aged 25-40 years in good health and CMV-seronegative. Both conserved end residues are part of each CDR3. D genes are given only for firm matches. Clone sizes are given selectively: once, few, many, or a class where the clone is expanded.

V gene,clone size,J gene,D gene,CDR3 length,CDR3 DNA,CDR3 protein
TRBV7-9,few,TRBJ1-6,.,13,TGTGCCAGCAGCTTAGAGGGGGATTCACCCCTCCACTTT,CASSLEGDSPLHF
TRBV7-9,.,TRBJ2-7,TRBD2,16,TGTGCCAGCAGCTCTCTACAATTAGCGGGGGACCACGAGCAGTACTTC,CASSSLQLAGDHEQYF
TRBV19,few,TRBJ1-4,TRBD1,14,TGTGCCAGTAGTATAAGGGACAGCAATGAAAAACTGTTTTTT,CASSIRDSNEKLFF
TRBV6-1,.,TRBJ2-3,TRBD1,16,TGTGCCAGCAGTGCGTACAGGGGGCGCTTTACAGATACGCAGTATTTT,CASSAYRGRFTDTQYF
TRBV6-4,.,TRBJ2-3,.,15,TGTGCCAGCAGTGACTCATGGGGGGGCTTAGATACGCAGTATTTT,CASSDSWGGLDTQYF
TRBV5-1,.,TRBJ2-7,TRBD2,18,TGCGCCAGCAGCTTGGGGGCCCTTTCCCGCGGGGGGGCCTACGAGCAGTACTTC,CASSLGALSRGGAYEQYF
TRBV4-1,.,TRBJ2-5,TRBD1,15,TGCGCCAGCAGCCAAGATAAAGGGGGCGCGTTTAAGCAGTACTTC,CASSQDKGGAFKQYF
TRBV4-3,.,TRBJ2-3,TRBD2,17,TGCGCCAGCAGCCAAGGGACTCGCGGGGGGGAGACAGATACGCAGTATTTT,CASSQGTRGGETDTQYF
TRBV9,.,TRBJ2-3,.,14,TGTGCCAGCAGCGCCATGTCAAGCACAGATACGCAGTATTTT,CASSAMSSTDTQYF
TRBV11-2,.,TRBJ2-7,TRBD1,15,TGTGCCAGCAGCTTAACCGGGACAGGGGGCTACGAGCAGTACTTC,CASSLTGTGGYEQYF